The entry below gives a single T cell receptor (beta chain) sequence along with its context. This clone came up once. It lacks a known antigen. The sample holds no much larger clone one base away, and base qualities are not on file. Libraries were made using the immunoSEQ multiplex PCR assay. TCRdb provides this immuneACCESS table in a form limited to in-frame rearrangements. Some clones are lacking; in checked studies, under half of them reflect an unresolved V gene, and why the rest are absent is not known. The sample table holds about 41,000 clones, of which 80% to 90% were seen once. About 0.6% of the sample is taken by the ten largest. The sample is drawn from a study of T cell changes during pregnancy in multiple sclerosis (dated by TCRdb to between 2019 and 2020). In the study overall: In women with multiple sclerosis, the researchers looked at how the T cell repertoire shifted as pregnancy progressed.

CDR1 and CDR2 are drawn from the germline V gene: SGDLS, YYNGEE. From the cysteine through the phenylalanine, the CDR3 covers 16 amino acids. Here the CDR3 DNA is all that survives: 48 bases in frame from base 1. From V the trimming removes 0 bases and from J it removes 0 bases, while the gene matches leave 5 bases of the junction unaccounted for. The V and J segments used are TRBV9 and TRBJ2-7, and 8 junctional nucleotides match TRBD1. The sequencing used CD4+ T cells from peripheral blood mononuclear cells, collected in the first trimester of pregnancy. The source is a female donor with multiple sclerosis, enrolled in a pregnancy study. The CDR3 region reads CASSVGVDRASYEQYF. The nucleotide sequence is given as TGTGCCAGCAGCGTAGGGGTGGACAGGGCCTCCTACGAGCAGTACTTC.